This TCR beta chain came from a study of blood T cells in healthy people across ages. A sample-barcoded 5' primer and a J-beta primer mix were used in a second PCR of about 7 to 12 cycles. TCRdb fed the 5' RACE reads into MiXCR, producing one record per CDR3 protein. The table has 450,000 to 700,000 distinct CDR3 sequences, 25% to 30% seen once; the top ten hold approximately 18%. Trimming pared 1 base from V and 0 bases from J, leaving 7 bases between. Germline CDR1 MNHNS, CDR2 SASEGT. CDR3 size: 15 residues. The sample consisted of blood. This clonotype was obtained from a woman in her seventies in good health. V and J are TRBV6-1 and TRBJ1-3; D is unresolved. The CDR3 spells CASSEGVSSGNTIYF. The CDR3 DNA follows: TGTGCCAGCAGTGAAGGGGTGAGCTCTGGAAACACCATATATTTT.